Here is one T cell receptor (beta chain) with its context. CDR3 length: 16 amino acids. Trimming removed 0 bases from V and 1 base from J, with 11 bases in between. The germline V gene encodes CDR1 LGHNA and CDR2 YSLEER. This specimen comes from a study of cytomegalovirus exposure and HLA in healthy donors. This PCR relied on a set of 60 Vbeta primers and 13 Jbeta primers. The repertoire was sequenced with immunoSEQ multiplex PCR; TCRdb's copy has only in-frame clones and lacks some. Of about 240,000 clones in the sample, 82% were seen once. The sample taken for sequencing was PBMCs. This clonotype was obtained from a woman in her forties in good health and CMV-seropositive. This chain links TRBV4-3 with TRBJ2-3; D remains unclear. The CDR3 DNA is TGCGCCAGCAGCCAAGATTTCCGGTCGCGCACAGATACGCAGTATTTT. Amino acids: CASSQDFRSRTDTQYF.